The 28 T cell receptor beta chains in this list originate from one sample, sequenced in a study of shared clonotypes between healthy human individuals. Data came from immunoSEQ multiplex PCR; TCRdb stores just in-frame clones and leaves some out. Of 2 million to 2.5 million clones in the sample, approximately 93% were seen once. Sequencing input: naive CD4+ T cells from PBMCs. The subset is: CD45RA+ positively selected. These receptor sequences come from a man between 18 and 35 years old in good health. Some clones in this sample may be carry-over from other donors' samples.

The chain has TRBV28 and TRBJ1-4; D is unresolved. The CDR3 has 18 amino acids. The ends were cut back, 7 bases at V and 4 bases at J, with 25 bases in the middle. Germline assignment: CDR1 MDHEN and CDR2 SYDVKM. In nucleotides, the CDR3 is TGTGCCAGCACACCCTCGCGAGTGGGCCGGAGGTATAATGAAAAACTGTTTTTT. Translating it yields CASTPSRVGRRYNEKLFF.

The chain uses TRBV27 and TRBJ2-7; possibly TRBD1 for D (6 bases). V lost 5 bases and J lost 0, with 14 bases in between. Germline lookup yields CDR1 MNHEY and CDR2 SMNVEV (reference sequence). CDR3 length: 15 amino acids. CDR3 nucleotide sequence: TGTGCCAGCAGTGTAGGGACACGGGCCTCCTACGAGCAGTACTTC. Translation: CASSVGTRASYEQYF.

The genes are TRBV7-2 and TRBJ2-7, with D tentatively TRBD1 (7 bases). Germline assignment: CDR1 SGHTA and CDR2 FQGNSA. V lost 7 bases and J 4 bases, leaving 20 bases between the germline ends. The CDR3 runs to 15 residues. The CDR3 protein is CASTLGGTAFYEQYF. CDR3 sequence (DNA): TGTGCCAGCACCCTAGGCGGGACAGCTTTTTACGAGCAGTACTTC.

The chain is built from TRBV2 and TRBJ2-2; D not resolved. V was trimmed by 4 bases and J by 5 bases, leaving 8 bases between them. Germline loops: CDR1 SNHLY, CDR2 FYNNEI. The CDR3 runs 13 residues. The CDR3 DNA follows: TGTGCCAGCAGTGTAGTTACGACCGGGGAGCTGTTTTTT. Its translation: CASSVVTTGELFF.

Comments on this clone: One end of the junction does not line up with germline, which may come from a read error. As DNA, the CDR3 is TGTGCCAGCAGATCCGACCTAGCTAAGGTAAACTTC. Encoded protein: CASRSDLAKVNF. The rearrangement uses TRBV2 and TRBJ2-7; possibly TRBD2 for D (5 bases). Germline assignment: CDR1 SNHLY and CDR2 FYNNEI. The CDR3 contains 12 residues.

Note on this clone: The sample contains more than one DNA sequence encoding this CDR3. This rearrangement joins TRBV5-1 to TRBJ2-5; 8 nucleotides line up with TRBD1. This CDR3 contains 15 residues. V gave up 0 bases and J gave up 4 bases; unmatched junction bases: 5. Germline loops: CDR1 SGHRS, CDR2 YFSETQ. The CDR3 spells CASSLAGQGAETQYF. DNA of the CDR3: TGCGCCAGCAGCTTGGCAGGGCAGGGGGCAGAGACCCAGTACTTC.

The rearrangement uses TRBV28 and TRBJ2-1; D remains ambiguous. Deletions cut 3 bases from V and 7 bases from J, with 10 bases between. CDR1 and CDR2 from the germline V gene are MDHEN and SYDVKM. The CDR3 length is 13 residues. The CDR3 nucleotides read TGTGCCAGCAGTTTCATCCCCAGTAATGAGCAGTTCTTC. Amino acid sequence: CASSFIPSNEQFF.

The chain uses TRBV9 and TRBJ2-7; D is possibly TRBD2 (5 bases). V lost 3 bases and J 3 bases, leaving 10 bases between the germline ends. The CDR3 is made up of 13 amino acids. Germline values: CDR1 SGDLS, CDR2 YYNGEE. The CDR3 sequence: CASSGIGVYEQYF. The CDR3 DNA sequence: TGTGCCAGCAGCGGGATCGGGGTCTACGAGCAGTACTTC.

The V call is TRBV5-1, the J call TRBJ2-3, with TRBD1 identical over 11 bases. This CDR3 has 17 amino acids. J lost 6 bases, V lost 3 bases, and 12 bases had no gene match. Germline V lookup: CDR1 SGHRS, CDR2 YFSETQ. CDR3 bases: TGCGCCAGCAGCTCGGATGGACAGGGGGCTATTTTTGATACGCAGTATTTT. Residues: CASSSDGQGAIFDTQYF.

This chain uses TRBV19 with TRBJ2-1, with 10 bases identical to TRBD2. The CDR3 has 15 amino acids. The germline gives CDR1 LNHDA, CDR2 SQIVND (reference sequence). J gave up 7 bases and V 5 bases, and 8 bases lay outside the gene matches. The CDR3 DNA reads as TGTGCCAGTAGTCCAACTAGCGGGGCTCCGAATGAGCAGTTCTTC. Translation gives CASSPTSGAPNEQFF.

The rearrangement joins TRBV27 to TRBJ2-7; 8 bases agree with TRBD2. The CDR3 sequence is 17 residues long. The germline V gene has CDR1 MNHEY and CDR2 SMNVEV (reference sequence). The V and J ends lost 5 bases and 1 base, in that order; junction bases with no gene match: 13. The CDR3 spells CASSPNPGLVRSYEQYF. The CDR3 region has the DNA TGTGCCAGCAGTCCAAACCCGGGACTAGTGAGGTCCTACGAGCAGTACTTC.

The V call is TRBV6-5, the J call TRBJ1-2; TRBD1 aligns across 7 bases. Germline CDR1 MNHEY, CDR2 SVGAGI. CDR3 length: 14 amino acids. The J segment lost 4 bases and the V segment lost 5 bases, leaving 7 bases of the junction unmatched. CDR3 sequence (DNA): TGTGCCAGCAGTCAAAGACAGGGATTCTATGGCTACACCTTC. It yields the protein CASSQRQGFYGYTF.

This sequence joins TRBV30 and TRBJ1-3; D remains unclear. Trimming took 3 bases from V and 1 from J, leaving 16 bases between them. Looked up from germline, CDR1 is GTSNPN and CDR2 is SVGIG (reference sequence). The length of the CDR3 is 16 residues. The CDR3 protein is CAWRKRGLGSGNTIYF. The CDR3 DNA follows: TGTGCCTGGAGGAAACGGGGTCTCGGGTCTGGAAACACCATATATTTT.

CDR3 region: CAISEIQEGNEQFF. The CDR3 region has the DNA TGTGCCATCAGTGAGATACAGGAGGGCAATGAGCAGTTCTTC. The chain combines TRBV10-3 with TRBJ2-1, with D possibly matching TRBD2 (6 bases). From germline, CDR1 is ENHRY and CDR2 SYGVKD. Trimming pared 2 bases from V and 6 bases from J, leaving 11 bases between. The CDR3 runs 14 residues.

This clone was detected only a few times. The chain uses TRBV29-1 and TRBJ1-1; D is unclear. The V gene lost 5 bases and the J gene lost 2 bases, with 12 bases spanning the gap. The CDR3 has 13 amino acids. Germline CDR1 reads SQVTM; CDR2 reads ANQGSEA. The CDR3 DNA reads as TGCAGCGTTCCCCCCCGGGTTAACACTGAAGCTTTCTTT. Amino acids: CSVPPRVNTEAFF.

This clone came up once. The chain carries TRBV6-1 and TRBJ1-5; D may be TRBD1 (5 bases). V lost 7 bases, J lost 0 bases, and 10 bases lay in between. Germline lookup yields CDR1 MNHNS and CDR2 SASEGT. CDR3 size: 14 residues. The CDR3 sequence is CASTQGISNQPQHF. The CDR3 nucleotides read TGTGCCAGCACCCAGGGAATTAGCAATCAGCCCCAGCATTTT.

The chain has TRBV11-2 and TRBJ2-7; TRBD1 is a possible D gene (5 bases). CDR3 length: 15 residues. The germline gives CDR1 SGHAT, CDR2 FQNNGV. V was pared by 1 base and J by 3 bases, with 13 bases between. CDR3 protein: CASSLGWAGRYEQYF. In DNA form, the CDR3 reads TGTGCCAGCAGCTTAGGGTGGGCAGGGCGCTACGAGCAGTACTTC. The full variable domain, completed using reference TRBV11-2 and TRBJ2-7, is EAGVAQSPRYKIIEKRQSVAFWCNPISGHATLYWYQQILGQGPKLLIQFQNNGVVDDSQLPKDRFSAERLKGVDSTLKIQPAKLEDSAVYLCASSLGWAGRYEQYFGPGTRLTVT.

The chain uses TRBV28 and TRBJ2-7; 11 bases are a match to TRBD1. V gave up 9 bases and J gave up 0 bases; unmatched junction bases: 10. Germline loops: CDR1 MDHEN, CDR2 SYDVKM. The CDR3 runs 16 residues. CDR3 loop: CASCFSGTGGSYEQYF. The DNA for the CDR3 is TGTGCCAGTTGCTTTTCCGGGACAGGGGGCTCCTACGAGCAGTACTTC.

The CDR3 reads CASNPHTTGSNQPQHF. CDR3 nucleotide sequence: TGCGCCAGCAACCCTCATACCACGGGAAGCAATCAGCCCCAGCATTTT. J is TRBJ1-5 and V is TRBV4-1; D gene ambiguous. Looked up from germline, CDR1 is MGHRA and CDR2 is YSYEKL. CDR3 length: 16 amino acids. Between the trimmed V and J ends, which lost 7 bases and 1 base, there was a span of 17 bases.

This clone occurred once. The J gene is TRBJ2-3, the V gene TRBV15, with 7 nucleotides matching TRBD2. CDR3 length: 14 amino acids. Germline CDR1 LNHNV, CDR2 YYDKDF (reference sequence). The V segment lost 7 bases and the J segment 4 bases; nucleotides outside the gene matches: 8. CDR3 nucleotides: TGTGCCACCACCTCGCGGGAGTCCGCAGATACGCAGTATTTT. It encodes CATTSRESADTQYF.

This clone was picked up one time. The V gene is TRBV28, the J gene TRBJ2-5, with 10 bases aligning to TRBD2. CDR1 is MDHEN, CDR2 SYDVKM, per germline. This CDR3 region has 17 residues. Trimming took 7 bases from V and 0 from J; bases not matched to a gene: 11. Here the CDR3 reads CASTPWASGSNQETQYF. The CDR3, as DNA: TGTGCCAGCACCCCTTGGGCTAGCGGGAGTAACCAAGAGACCCAGTACTTC. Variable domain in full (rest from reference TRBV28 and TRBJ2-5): DVKVTQSSRYLVKRTGEKVFLECVQDMDHENMFWYRQDPGLGLRLIYFSYDVKMKEKGDIPEGYSVSREKKERFSLILESASTNQTSMYLCASTPWASGSNQETQYFGPGTRLLVL.

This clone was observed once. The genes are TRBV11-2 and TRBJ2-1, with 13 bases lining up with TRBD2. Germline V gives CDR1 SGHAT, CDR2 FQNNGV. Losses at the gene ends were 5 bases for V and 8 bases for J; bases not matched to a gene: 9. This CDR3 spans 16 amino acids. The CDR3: CASSHRRLAGGDEQFF. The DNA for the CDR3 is TGTGCCAGCAGCCACAGGAGACTAGCGGGAGGCGATGAGCAGTTCTTC. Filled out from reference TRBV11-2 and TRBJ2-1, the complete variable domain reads EAGVAQSPRYKIIEKRQSVAFWCNPISGHATLYWYQQILGQGPKLLIQFQNNGVVDDSQLPKDRFSAERLKGVDSTLKIQPAKLEDSAVYLCASSHRRLAGGDEQFFGPGTRLTVL.

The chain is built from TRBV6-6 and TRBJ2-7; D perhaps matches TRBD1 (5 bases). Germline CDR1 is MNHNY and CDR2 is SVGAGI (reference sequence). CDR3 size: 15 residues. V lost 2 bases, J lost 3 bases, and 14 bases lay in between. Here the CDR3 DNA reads TGTGCCAGCAGTTACGGGGCTCCCCACGTCTACGAGCAGTACTTC. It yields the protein CASSYGAPHVYEQYF.

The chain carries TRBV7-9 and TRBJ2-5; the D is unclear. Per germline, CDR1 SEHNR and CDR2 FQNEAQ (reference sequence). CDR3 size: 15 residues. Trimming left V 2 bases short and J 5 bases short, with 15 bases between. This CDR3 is CASSLRSLVVETQYF. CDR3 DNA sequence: TGTGCCAGCAGCTTACGGTCTCTGGTGGTGGAGACCCAGTACTTC.

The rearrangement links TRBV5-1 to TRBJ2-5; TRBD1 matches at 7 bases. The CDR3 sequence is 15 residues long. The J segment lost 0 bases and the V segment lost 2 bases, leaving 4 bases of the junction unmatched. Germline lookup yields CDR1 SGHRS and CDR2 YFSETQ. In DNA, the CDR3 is TGCGCCAGCAGCTTCGGGACAGTCAACCAAGAGACCCAGTACTTC. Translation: CASSFGTVNQETQYF. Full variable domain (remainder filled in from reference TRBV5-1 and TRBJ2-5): KAGVTQTPRYLIKTRGQQVTLSCSPISGHRSVSWYQQTPGQGLQFLFEYFSETQRNKGNFPGRFSGRQFSNSRSEMNVSTLELGDSALYLCASSFGTVNQETQYFGPGTRLLVL.

Written as DNA, the CDR3 is TGCAGCGTTGGCTTGAGAGAGGGGACCCGCGAGCAGTACTTC. This codes for CSVGLREGTREQYF. This chain links TRBV29-1 with TRBJ2-5; possibly TRBD1 or TRBD2 for D (5 bases each). The J call may be wrong; the DNA end is better matched by TRBJ2-7. Germline V gene lookup returns CDR1 SQVTM and CDR2 ANQGSEA. CDR3 length: 14 residues.

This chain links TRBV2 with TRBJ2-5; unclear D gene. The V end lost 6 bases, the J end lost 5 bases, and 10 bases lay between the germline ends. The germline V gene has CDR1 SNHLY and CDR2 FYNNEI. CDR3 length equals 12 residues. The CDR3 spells CASSPYVETQYF. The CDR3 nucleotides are TGTGCCAGCAGCCCCTACGTGGAGACCCAGTACTTC.

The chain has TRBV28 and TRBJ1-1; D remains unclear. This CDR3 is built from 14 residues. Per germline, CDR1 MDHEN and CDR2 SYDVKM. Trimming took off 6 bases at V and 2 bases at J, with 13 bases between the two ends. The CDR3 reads CASRTSHRNTEAFF. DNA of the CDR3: TGTGCCAGCAGAACATCACACAGAAACACTGAAGCTTTCTTT.